The 12 T cell receptor beta chains given below trace back to one sample, sequenced in a study of blood T cell repertoires in COVID-19. Here immunoSEQ multiplex PCR was the method, and the copy in TCRdb shows in-frame clones only, minus some. The data contain some 250,000 clones, roughly nine tenths of them singletons. Sample: peripheral blood. The receptors originated from a man between 60 and 70 years old with acute or convalescent COVID-19.

The chain has TRBV3-1 (or the pseudogene TRBV3-2) and TRBJ2-1, with 8 bases identical to TRBD1. CDR1 and CDR2 (germline): LGHDT, YNNKEL (reference sequence). The CDR3 has 15 amino acids. V trimming: 1 base; J trimming: 9 bases; junction bases outside the gene matches: 8. The CDR3, as DNA: TGTGCCAGCAGCCAAGGATCCGGGACAGGACGTGAGCAGTTCTTC. This sequence encodes CASSQGSGTGREQFF.

The V gene is TRBV5-6, the J gene TRBJ1-5, with unresolved D. This CDR3 has 15 amino acids. V shed 2 bases and J shed 3 bases, with 12 bases lying between them. The germline gives CDR1 SGHDT, CDR2 YYEEEE. The CDR3 reads CASSFRWAANQPQHF. CDR3 DNA: TGTGCCAGCAGCTTTCGTTGGGCTGCCAATCAGCCCCAGCATTTT.

The CDR3 spells CASSLVQGNTEAFF. The CDR3 DNA reads as TGTGCCAGCAGCTTAGTACAGGGGAACACTGAAGCTTTCTTT. The chain carries TRBV11-3 and TRBJ1-1; tentative D call: TRBD1 (6 bases). V shed 1 base and J shed 1 base, with 7 bases lying between them. Germline CDR1 is SGHNT and CDR2 is YENEEA. This CDR3 contains 14 residues.

V and J are TRBV5-4 and TRBJ2-2; D is uncertain. Germline V gene sequence: CDR1 SGHNT, CDR2 YYREEE (reference sequence). Deletions cut 0 bases from V and 0 bases from J, with 6 bases between. This CDR3 region has 15 residues. DNA of the CDR3: TGTGCCAGCAGCTTGGACAGATCGAACACCGGGGAGCTGTTTTTT. As protein: CASSLDRSNTGELFF. The variable domain in full, with the rest retrieved from reference TRBV5-4 and TRBJ2-2, is ETGVTQSPTHLIKTRGQQVTLRCSSQSGHNTVSWYQQALGQGPQFIFQYYREEENGRGNFPPRFSGLQFPNYSSELNVNALELDDSALYLCASSLDRSNTGELFFGEGSRLTVL.

The V and J genes are TRBV7-3 and TRBJ2-1; 9 bases map to TRBD2. CDR1 is SGHTA and CDR2 is FQGTGA in the germline V gene. This CDR3 contains 16 residues. V dropped 5 bases and J dropped 0; count of bases not matched to a gene: 5. DNA for the CDR3: TGTGCCAGCAGCGAAGATAGCGGGAGCTCCTACAATGAGCAGTTCTTC. Translating it yields CASSEDSGSSYNEQFF.

V gene TRBV30 combines with J gene TRBJ2-1; a possible D gene is TRBD2 (6 bases). The CDR3 length is 12 residues. Looked up from germline, CDR1 is GTSNPN and CDR2 is SVGIG (reference sequence). V lost 2 bases and J 6 bases, leaving 8 bases between the germline ends. CDR3 nucleotides: TGTGCCTGGAGTACCGGGGGCAATGAGCAGTTCTTC. Its protein product is CAWSTGGNEQFF.

This clone was seen once. J is TRBJ2-5 and V is TRBV9, with D possibly matching TRBD2 (6 bases). This CDR3 is 14 amino acids long. Trimming took off 0 bases at V and 0 bases at J, with 6 bases between the two ends. Germline-derived CDR1 and CDR2 are SGDLS and YYNGEE. The CDR3, as DNA: TGTGCCAGCAGCGTAGGCGGGGACCAAGAGACCCAGTACTTC. Translated: CASSVGGDQETQYF.

This chain joins TRBV6-2 or TRBV6-3 and TRBJ2-1; D gene unclear. The ends were cut back, 4 bases at V and 8 bases at J, with 6 bases in the middle. Germline V lookup: CDR1 MNHEY, CDR2 SVGEGT. The CDR3 runs 11 residues. CDR3 in amino acids: CASSSTYEQFF. In DNA, the CDR3 is TGTGCCAGCAGTTCTACGTATGAGCAGTTCTTC.

This chain links TRBV27 with TRBJ1-4; D perhaps matches TRBD1 (5 bases). CDR3 length equals 14 residues. Between the trimmed V and J ends, which lost 6 bases and 4 bases, there was a span of 12 bases. The germline CDR1 and CDR2 sequences are MNHEY and SMNVEV (reference sequence). The CDR3, as DNA: TGTGCCAGCAGCCCCGGGACTCTTAATGAAAAACTGTTTTTT. The encoded protein is CASSPGTLNEKLFF.

The rearrangement links TRBV7-7 to TRBJ1-5, with 9 bases matching TRBD1. The length of the CDR3 is 14 residues. CDR1 and CDR2 (germline): SSHAT, FNYEAQ (reference sequence). The CDR3 nucleotides read TGTGCTAGCCCTCGATGGACAGGGGATCAGCCCCAGCATTTT. This gives the protein CASPRWTGDQPQHF.

The chain combines TRBV6-4 with TRBJ1-4, with D tentatively TRBD1 (5 bases). Trimming took 4 bases from V and 7 from J, leaving 16 bases between them. The CDR3 is 15 amino acids. Germline-derived CDR1 and CDR2 are MRHNA and SNTAGT. CDR3 sequence: CASSARGTQGEKLFF. CDR3 bases: TGTGCCAGCAGTGCTCGCGGGACTCAAGGTGAAAAACTGTTTTTT.

The chain links TRBV6-5 to TRBJ1-1; D may be TRBD1 (5 bases). Deletions cut 0 bases from V and 1 base from J, with 9 bases between. Germline assignment: CDR1 MNHEY and CDR2 SVGAGI. CDR3 length: 15 residues. The DNA for the CDR3 is TGTGCCAGCAGTTACTCTGACAGACCGAACACTGAAGCTTTCTTT. Its translation is CASSYSDRPNTEAFF.